Here is one T cell receptor beta chain with its context. Its antigen remains unidentified. This sample was taken from a study of cytomegalovirus exposure and HLA in healthy donors. Study results and limitations: Later work associated fewer than 20,000 TCR beta sequences with HLA alleles at 0.05 false discovery rate. The authors confirmed in vitro that three CMV-associated chains were specific for CMV antigens.

This CDR3 is built from 16 residues. Germline loops: CDR1 MRHNA, CDR2 SNTAGT. The PCR contained 60 Vbeta and 13 Jbeta primers. Method: immunoSEQ multiplex PCR; TCRdb's copy keeps in-frame clones and lacks some. The sample lists some 190,000 clones, 85% to 90% occurring once. The TCR comes from a man aged 30-40 years in good health and CMV-seronegative. Sequencing was done on a sample of PBMCs. The chain combines TRBV6-4 with TRBJ2-5, with D perhaps TRBD2 (6 bases). TRBJ2-7 matches the DNA end more closely, so the J call is doubtful. CDR3 sequence reads: CASRRGRCGSSYEQYF. CDR3 bases: TGTGCCAGCAGGAGAGGGAGGTGCGGCAGTTCCTACGAGCAGTACTTC.